Listed here are 23 T cell receptor beta chains from one sample, sequenced in a study of blood T cell repertoires in COVID-19. Assay used: immunoSEQ multiplex PCR; TCRdb lists only in-frame clones, some missing. The sample contains under 300,000 clones, roughly 86% of which appear only once. Specimen: peripheral blood. The origin of the receptors is a woman in her 70s with active or convalescent COVID-19.

This clone appeared once. The chain recombines TRBV19 with TRBJ1-1; unclear D gene. This CDR3 is 13 amino acids long. V dropped 5 bases and J dropped 0 bases, with 7 bases sitting between them. The germline V gene has CDR1 LNHDA and CDR2 SQIVND (reference sequence). This chain's CDR3 is CASSSVLNTEAFF. The DNA of the CDR3 is TGTGCCAGTAGTTCCGTTTTGAACACTGAAGCTTTCTTT.

This chain links TRBV2 with TRBJ1-2; maybe TRBD1 (5 bases). The CDR3 sequence is 15 residues long. V was pared by 7 bases and J by 3 bases, with 18 bases between. Per the germline V gene, CDR1 is SNHLY and CDR2 is FYNNEI. CDR3 in DNA: TGTGCCAGCACGGGGGGTGGAACAGGAGACTATGGCTACACCTTC. This codes for CASTGGGTGDYGYTF.

CDR3 amino acids: CASSLDFSQVKNSPLHF. CDR3 sequence (DNA): TGCGCCAGCAGCTTGGATTTCAGCCAGGTTAAGAATTCACCCCTCCACTTT. The V and J genes are TRBV5-1 and TRBJ1-6; D gene unclear. The CDR3 totals 17 residues. With 0 bases removed from V and 7 bases from J, the gap between germline ends came to 17 bases. Germline CDR1 SGHRS, CDR2 YFSETQ.

The chain couples TRBV10-3 to TRBJ1-5, with a weak D call TRBD1 (5 bases). V lost 2 bases and J lost 8, with 13 bases in between. The CDR3 is 14 amino acids. Germline loops: CDR1 ENHRY, CDR2 SYGVKD. CDR3: CAISERGGSEPQHF. CDR3 nucleotide sequence: TGTGCCATCAGTGAGCGCGGGGGGAGCGAGCCCCAGCATTTT.

The CDR3 region has the DNA TGTGCCAGCAGCGTATCCCTAAATGAGCAGTTCTTC. It specifies CASSVSLNEQFF. V gene TRBV9 combines with J gene TRBJ2-1; D gene unclear. The CDR3 is 12 amino acids. Looked up from germline, CDR1 is SGDLS and CDR2 is YYNGEE. V shed 1 base and J shed 7 bases, with 6 bases lying between them.

The table lists this clone with a count of one. This rearrangement joins TRBV9 to TRBJ1-1, with D possibly being TRBD1 (6 bases). Trimming stripped 4 bases from V and 9 bases from J, with 16 bases between. CDR1 is SGDLS and CDR2 is YYNGEE in the germline V gene. This CDR3 comprises 13 residues. CDR3 DNA: TGTGCCAGCAGCCCCGATCTGGGGACACAAGCTTTCTTT. It translates to CASSPDLGTQAFF. Combining the CDR3 with reference TRBV9 and TRBJ1-1 gives the whole variable domain DSGVTQTPKHLITATGQRVTLRCSPRSGDLSVYWYQQSLDQGLQFLIQYYNGEERAKGNILERFSAQQFPDLHSELNLSSLELGDSALYFCASSPDLGTQAFFGQGTRLTVV.

The chain uses TRBV6-2 or TRBV6-3 and TRBJ2-1; TRBD2 agrees at 14 bases. Germline V lookup: CDR1 MNHEY, CDR2 SVGEGT. J was trimmed by 7 bases and V by 5 bases; bases with no gene match: 1. The length of the CDR3 is 14 residues. CDR3 DNA sequence: TGTGCCAGCAGTCGACTAGCGGGGGGGAATGAGCAGTTCTTC. This gives the protein CASSRLAGGNEQFF.

This chain uses TRBV6-1 with TRBJ2-3; D may be TRBD2 (5 bases). With 4 bases removed from V and 2 bases from J, the gap between germline ends came to 19 bases. CDR3 length: 17 residues. CDR1 MNHNS and CDR2 SASEGT come from the germline V gene. The CDR3 coding sequence is TGTGCCAGCAGTGCCGCAGGTGCCGGGGATATCACAGATACGCAGTATTTT. Translating gives CASSAAGAGDITDTQYF.

This clone was detected once. V and J are TRBV3-1 (or the pseudogene TRBV3-2) and TRBJ1-6, with D hard to call. The V and J ends lost 8 bases and 8 bases respectively, with 10 bases between them. This CDR3 comprises 12 residues. CDR1 and CDR2 (germline): LGHDT, YNNKEL (reference sequence). In nucleotides, the CDR3 is TGTGCCAGCGGAGAGGTGGATTCACCCCTCCACTTT. Translation gives CASGEVDSPLHF.

This rearrangement joins TRBV7-9 to TRBJ2-1, with D maybe TRBD1 (6 bases). The CDR3 spans 16 residues. The V gene's germline CDR1 is SEHNR and CDR2 FQNEAQ (reference sequence). With 6 bases removed from V and 5 bases from J, the gap between germline ends came to 20 bases. The CDR3 DNA sequence: TGTGCCAGCAGGGGTACAGGGTTTGTGTCGGACAATGAGCAGTTCTTC. It encodes CASRGTGFVSDNEQFF.

V gene TRBV4-2 combines with J gene TRBJ2-1; 10 bases are shared with TRBD2. J was trimmed by 2 bases and V by 0 bases; bases with no gene match: 4. The length of the CDR3 is 17 residues. CDR1 LGHNA and CDR2 YNFKEQ come from the germline V gene. The CDR3 bases are TGTGCCAGCAGCCAAGAGCTAGCGGGGGTTACCTACAATGAGCAGTTCTTC. It specifies CASSQELAGVTYNEQFF.

The chain recombines TRBV24-1 with TRBJ1-2; D remains ambiguous. Per the germline V gene, CDR1 is KGHDR and CDR2 is SFDVKD. V was pared by 6 bases and J by 8 bases, with 12 bases between. The CDR3 spans 12 residues. The DNA for the CDR3 is TGTGCCACCAGTCAGGCTGCGGGAGGCTACACCTTC. Its translation: CATSQAAGGYTF.

J is TRBJ1-1 and V is TRBV4-3; TRBD1 is a possible D gene (6 bases). The CDR3 length is 14 residues. CDR1 and CDR2 (germline): LGHNA, YSLEER. The V and J ends lost 3 bases and 6 bases respectively, with 14 bases between them. CDR3 sequence (DNA): TGCGCCAGCAGCCAGGCTCGGGGGGCCGCTGAAGCTTTCTTT. It translates to CASSQARGAAEAFF.

The CDR3: CASSLEGRKGEKLFF. CDR3 nucleotide sequence: TGTGCCAGCAGCTTAGAGGGGCGGAAGGGTGAAAAACTGTTTTTT. The chain links TRBV7-8 to TRBJ1-4; D perhaps matches TRBD1 (5 bases). Germline V gives CDR1 SGHVS, CDR2 FQNEAQ. This CDR3 region has 15 residues. V was trimmed by 1 base and J by 7 bases, leaving 13 bases between them.

CDR3 sequence: CSVAGAAEAFF. CDR3 nucleotide sequence: TGCAGCGTTGCAGGGGCGGCTGAAGCTTTCTTT. V gene TRBV29-1 combines with J gene TRBJ1-1, with D tentatively TRBD1 (6 bases). Germline CDR1 SQVTM, CDR2 ANQGSEA. This CDR3 is built from 11 residues. With 4 bases removed from V and 6 bases from J, the gap between germline ends came to 9 bases.

This clone was counted a single time. V gene TRBV15 combines with J gene TRBJ2-3; D remains ambiguous. With 7 bases removed from V and 6 bases from J, the gap between germline ends came to 11 bases. Germline values: CDR1 LNHNV, CDR2 YYDKDF (reference sequence). This CDR3 region has 12 residues. CDR3 nucleotide sequence: TGTGCCACCAAGTTTGGCTCGGATACGCAGTATTTT. It encodes CATKFGSDTQYF.

This chain links TRBV7-9 with TRBJ2-6; 7 nucleotides line up with TRBD1. The germline gives CDR1 SEHNR, CDR2 FQNEAQ (reference sequence). Trimming cost V 1 base and J 3 bases; bases outside gene matches: 6. The CDR3 extends over 17 amino acids. The CDR3 here is CASSLGQGAFGANVLTF. As DNA, the CDR3 is TGTGCCAGCAGCTTAGGACAGGGTGCTTTTGGGGCCAACGTCCTGACTTTC. The complete variable domain, with remaining parts taken from reference TRBV7-9 and TRBJ2-6, reads DTGVSQNPRHKITKRGQNVTFRCDPISEHNRLYWYRQTLGQGPEFLTYFQNEAQLEKSRLLSDRFSAERPKGSFSTLEIQRTEQGDSAMYLCASSLGQGAFGANVLTFGAGSRLTVL.

The chain combines TRBV6-5 with TRBJ1-2, with TRBD1 as a possible D gene (5 bases). V lost 2 bases and J 3 bases, leaving 13 bases between the germline ends. Germline V gene sequence: CDR1 MNHEY, CDR2 SVGAGI. This CDR3 is 15 amino acids long. The CDR3 region is CASSYRAGGDYGYTF. The CDR3 coding sequence is TGTGCCAGCAGTTACCGGGCGGGAGGGGACTATGGCTACACCTTC.

The rearrangement joins TRBV5-1 to TRBJ2-7, with TRBD1 matching over 9 bases. The CDR3 totals 15 residues. Losses at the gene ends were 4 bases for V and 3 bases for J; bases not matched to a gene: 8. Germline CDR1 reads SGHRS; CDR2 reads YFSETQ. The CDR3 is CASSLGTGNNYEQYF. The CDR3 nucleotides are TGCGCCAGCAGCCTCGGGACAGGGAATAACTACGAGCAGTACTTC.

V gene TRBV18 combines with J gene TRBJ2-5; 9 nucleotides agree with TRBD1. CDR1 and CDR2 (germline): KGHSH, LQKENI. CDR3 size: 16 residues. J gave up 1 base and V 3 bases, and 6 bases lay outside the gene matches. CDR3 in amino acids: CASSPTGGQFQETQYF. The CDR3 DNA sequence: TGTGCCAGCTCACCCACAGGGGGCCAATTCCAAGAGACCCAGTACTTC.

This clone came up once. The chain is built from TRBV10-2 and TRBJ2-7; D is undetermined. The CDR3 contains 12 residues. Germline V gene sequence: CDR1 WSHSY, CDR2 SAAADI. V was cut by 8 bases and J by 2 bases, with 10 bases left in between. CDR3: CASAAAAYEQYF. The CDR3 DNA sequence: TGCGCCAGCGCGGCAGCCGCCTACGAGCAGTACTTC.

The V call is TRBV7-2, the J call TRBJ2-3; perhaps TRBD1 as D (5 bases). Between the trimmed V and J ends, which lost 10 bases and 5 bases, there was a span of 13 bases. The CDR3 is made up of 12 amino acids. Germline V gives CDR1 SGHTA, CDR2 FQGNSA. The CDR3 reads CATGYRGDTQYF. CDR3 in DNA: TGTGCCACCGGGTATAGGGGAGATACGCAGTATTTT.

This chain links TRBV5-1 with TRBJ1-5; D gene ambiguous. The CDR3 totals 15 residues. The germline V gene encodes CDR1 SGHRS and CDR2 YFSETQ. The V end was cut by 4 bases, the J end by 0 bases, with 11 bases between. DNA for the CDR3: TGCGCCAGCAGCCCAACAACAAATAGCAATCAGCCCCAGCATTTT. Its protein is CASSPTTNSNQPQHF.